This TCR beta chain was identified in a study of Tregs in tolerant kidney transplant recipients. Points from the study as a whole: The small number of patients limits these findings pending further validation.

About this clone: Its specificity is unknown.

Some clones are missing from TCRdb's copy, which holds only in-frame ones; the method was immunoSEQ multiplex PCR. The sample contains around 61,000 clones, about 83% of which appear only once. Germline CDR1 is SNHLY and CDR2 is FYNNEI. This CDR3 has 14 amino acids. Deletions cut 4 bases from V and 1 base from J, with 9 bases between. Unstimulated Tregs (CD4+CD25+CD127-) and CD4+CD25- non-Tregs were sorted from PBMCs. Sequenced sample: CD4+ T cells from blood. This TCR was recovered from a human donor in good health. The chain uses TRBV2 and TRBJ2-3, with a possible D match to TRBD2 (6 bases). CDR3 nucleotide sequence: TGTGCCAGCAGTGTACCTAGCGGCACAGATACGCAGTATTTT. It encodes CASSVPSGTDTQYF.